The source of this TCR beta chain is a study of graft-versus-host responses after intestinal transplantation listed by TCRdb under 2021. Regarding the study in general: The transplants that recipients received were multivisceral, liver-intestinal, or isolated intestinal. After intestinal transplantation, graft-versus-host and host-versus-graft alloreactive T cell clones in the graft, circulation and bone marrow were tracked using bulk TCR-beta CDR3 sequencing. Of the roughly 25 intestinal transplant recipients enrolled in the cohort, one of whom was a retransplant, a few patients without pretransplant specimens were excluded. Every recipient was given anti-thymocyte globulin induction, followed by about three years of maintenance tacrolimus and steroids. Alloreactive clones were identified by sequencing pre-transplant mixed lymphocyte reaction products and comparing them with unstimulated pre-transplant donor and recipient T cells. Donor T cell macrochimerism was defined as a peak of at least 4% donor T cells among recipient peripheral blood mononuclear cells. Samples from three later patients were sequenced in-house on an Illumina MiSeq with MiXCR processing rather than by the commercial service. What the study reported, not specific to this receptor: Early after transplant, peak levels of circulating GvH clones were associated with declines in HvG clones. The relatively low number and heterogeneity of intestinal transplant patients limited the conclusions. GvH clones were found in recipient bone marrow, and some of the GvH clones appeared earlier in ileal mucosa or blood, which is consistent with an intestinal mucosal origin. Patients with donor T cell macrochimerism had high GvH to HvG T cell clonal ratios in their allografts.

Regarding this clone: The antigen this receptor binds is unknown. Base qualities are not provided; no much larger clone lies one nucleotide away.

Sample time point, as interpreted from the label and publication: cells obtained before transplantation from donor or recipient. CD3+CD4+ and CD3+CD8+ populations were FACS-sorted from unstimulated pre-transplant donor and recipient cells taken from spleen or lymph nodes. V is pared back by 1 base and J by 2 bases, with 8 bases lying between the germline termini. Including the terminal cysteine and phenylalanine, the CDR3 comprises 15 residues. CDR3 DNA only is kept here, 45 bases in frame from base 1. The germline V gene (reference sequence) sets CDR1 to PRHDT and CDR2 to FYEKMQ. Libraries were prepared through the immunoSEQ multiplex PCR assay. For most patients, genomic DNA was isolated with the Qiagen DNeasy Blood and Tissue Kit and shipped frozen to Adaptive Biotechnologies for TCR sequencing. High-throughput TCR-beta CDR3 sequencing of genomic DNA from most patients was performed by Adaptive Biotechnologies. The paper's data handling went like this. TCR sequencing data were retrieved from Adaptive's ImmunoSEQ software for more than 15 patients, whereas a few other patients were processed with MiXCR and VDJtools. To correct CD4 versus CD8 sorting errors, sequences present in both subsets at a frequency ratio below 5:1 were removed. CDR3 nucleotide sequences shared between donor and recipient were removed because the origin of such sequences could not be assigned. To count as alloreactive, a clone needed at least 2-fold expansion over unstimulated cells and a minimum CFSE-low frequency of 0.002% (template counts) or 0.001% (read counts). Clones detected in sequenced pre-transplant spleen, lymph node, or MLR CFSE-low populations of the donor or recipient were defined as mappable. Cumulative frequency of alloreactive clones was calculated as a percentage of all sequences weighted by copy number. The table comes from immuneACCESS by way of TCRdb, which keeps in-frame sequences with V and J called. Part of the clones is missing from these tables; in studies checked, under half for an unresolved V gene and the rest for unknown reasons. D and trimming come from the DNA, and the V and J calls and clone size come from that table. Present in this sample are approximately 75,000 clones, just under 95% of which were seen just once. Over 0.4% of the sample is in the top ten clones.

The rearranged segments are TRBV13 and TRBJ2-2, with no confidently assigned D gene. The sequencing here drew on unstimulated CD8+ T cells sorted from spleen or lymph node cells, taken before intestinal transplant. This clonotype originated in a human donor who received an intestinal transplant. The CDR3 region has the sequence CASSLVPDNTGELFF. The DNA reads as follows: TGTGCCAGCAGCTTAGTCCCCGATAACACCGGGGAGCTGTTTTTT.